The 2 T cell receptor beta chains below were found in one sample sequenced in a study of Tregs in tolerant kidney transplant recipients. Sequenced by immunoSEQ multiplex PCR; TCRdb stores in-frame clones only, minus some. This sample yields 90,000 to 150,000 clones, of which approximately 90% are seen a single time; approximately 0.59% belongs to the top ten. The sequencing input was CD4+ T cells from blood. These receptors all stem from a human donor in good health.

The genes are TRBV10-3 and TRBJ2-7; D is possibly TRBD2 (5 bases). The CDR3 is 15 amino acids. V was trimmed by 10 bases and J by 0 bases, leaving 19 bases between them. CDR1 ENHRY and CDR2 SYGVKD come from the germline V gene. In nucleotides, the CDR3 is TGTGCCACCAGCCACACCTCACTAGACTCCTACGAGCAGTACTTC. It encodes CATSHTSLDSYEQYF.

This clone was detected a few times. J is TRBJ1-2 and V is TRBV25-1; D gene uncertain. The CDR3 runs 16 residues. Trimming took 3 bases from V and 7 from J, leaving 21 bases between them. Germline V gene lookup returns CDR1 MGHDK and CDR2 SYGVNS. The CDR3 DNA reads as TGTGCCAGCAGTGATCCCCGACGGGGAACCAAGTTTGGCTACACCTTC. It codes for CASSDPRRGTKFGYTF.